This T cell receptor beta chain is from a study of blood T cell repertoires in COVID-19. Overall study: The samples span acute and convalescent COVID-19 from the United States, Italy and Spain.

Authors' methods: Amplifying reference gene primers gave estimates of nucleated cell counts. Assay: immunoSEQ multiplex PCR; the TCRdb copy retains only in-frame clones and omits some. V and J calls plus clone size are reproduced from that table; the DNA served to infer D and trimming. The table includes roughly 330,000 clones, more than 75% detected once. Clinical history reported by participants formed the basis on which cohorts were assigned. For recovered donors of Cohort 3, there were two negative PCRs, clearance, or symptom resolution. This clone came up once. In germline, CDR1 is LNHDA, CDR2 SQIVND (reference sequence). With 5 bases removed from V and 4 bases from J, the gap between germline ends came to 6 bases. The CDR3 consists of 13 residues.

The specimen sequenced was PBMCs or T cells enriched from blood (not recorded which). V usage is TRBV19 and J usage is TRBJ2-6; D gene ambiguous. The receptor was isolated from a woman aged 25 to 45 who had recovered from COVID-19. This CDR3 is CASSPPGANVLTF. In nucleotides, the CDR3 is TGTGCCAGTAGTCCCCCGGGGGCCAACGTCCTGACTTTC.